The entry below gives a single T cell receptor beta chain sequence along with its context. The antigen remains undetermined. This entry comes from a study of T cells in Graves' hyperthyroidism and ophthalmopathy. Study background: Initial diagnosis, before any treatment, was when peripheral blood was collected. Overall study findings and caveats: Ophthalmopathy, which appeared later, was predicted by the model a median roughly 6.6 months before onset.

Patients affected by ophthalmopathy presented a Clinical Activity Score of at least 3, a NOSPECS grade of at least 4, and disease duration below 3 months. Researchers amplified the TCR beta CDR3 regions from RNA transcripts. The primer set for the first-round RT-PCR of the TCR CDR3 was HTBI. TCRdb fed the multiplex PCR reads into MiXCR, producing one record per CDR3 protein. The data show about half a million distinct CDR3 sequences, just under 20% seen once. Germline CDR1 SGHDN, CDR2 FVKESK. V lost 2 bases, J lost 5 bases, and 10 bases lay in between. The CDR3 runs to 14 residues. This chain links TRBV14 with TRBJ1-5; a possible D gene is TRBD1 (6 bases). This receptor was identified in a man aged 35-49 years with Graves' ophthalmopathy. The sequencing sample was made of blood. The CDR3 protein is CASSQQGNDQPQHF. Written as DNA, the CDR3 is TGTGCCAGCAGCCAACAGGGGAATGATCAGCCCCAGCATTTT. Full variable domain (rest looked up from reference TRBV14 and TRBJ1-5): EAGVTQFPSHSVIEKGQTVTLRCDPISGHDNLYWYRRVMGKEIKFLLHFVKESKQDESGMPNNRFLAERTGGTYSTLKVQPAELEDSGVYFCASSQQGNDQPQHFGDGTRLSIL.